This T cell receptor (beta chain) was identified in a study of shared clonotypes between healthy human individuals. TCRdb's table, derived via immunoSEQ multiplex PCR, lists solely in-frame clones and lacks some. The sample contains roughly 2,500,000 clones, 90% to 95% of which appear only once. To note about this clone: Other DNA sequences of this sample code for an identical CDR3.

J was trimmed by 6 bases and V by 1 base; bases with no gene match: 0. This CDR3 region has 14 residues. From germline, CDR1 is LGHNA and CDR2 YNFKEQ. The source is a young man in good health. Some clones in this sample may be carry-over from other donors' samples. The sequencing input was naive CD4+ T cells from PBMCs. Subset of the sample: CD45RA+ positively selected. The J gene is TRBJ1-4, the V gene TRBV4-2; 9 positions agree with TRBD1. The CDR3 region has the DNA TGTGCCAGCAGCCAAGGACAGGGGGATGAAAAACTGTTTTTT. Its protein is CASSQGQGDEKLFF.